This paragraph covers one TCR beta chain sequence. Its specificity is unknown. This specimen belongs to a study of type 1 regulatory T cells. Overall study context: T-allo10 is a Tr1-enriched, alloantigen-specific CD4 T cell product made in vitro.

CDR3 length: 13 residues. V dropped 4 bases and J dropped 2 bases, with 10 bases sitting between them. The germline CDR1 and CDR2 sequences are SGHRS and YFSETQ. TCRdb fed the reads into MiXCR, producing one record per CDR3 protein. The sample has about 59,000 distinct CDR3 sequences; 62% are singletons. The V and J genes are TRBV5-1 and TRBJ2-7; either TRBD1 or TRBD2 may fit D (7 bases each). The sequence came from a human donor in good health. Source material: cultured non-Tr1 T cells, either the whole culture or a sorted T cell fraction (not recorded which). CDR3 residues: CASSPGGAYEQYF. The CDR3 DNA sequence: TGCGCCAGCAGCCCAGGGGGGGCCTACGAGCAGTACTTC.